The text below deals with one T cell receptor beta chain. The clone's antigen remains unknown. No much larger clonotype is one base removed from it; base qualities were not supplied. The TCR beta CDR3 regions were amplified from RNA transcripts. The TCR CDR3 was subjected to a first round of RT-PCR using the HTBI primer set and the Qiagen OneStep RT-PCR kit. Libraries were constructed in a second round of multiplex PCR, after which size selection and purification were carried out. Paired-end sequencing of the libraries was performed with 100 bp reads on an Illumina HiSeq2000. Turning to the authors' computational methods: SOAPnuke was used to process the raw data, removing reads that contained adapters or uncalled bases, had a mean Phred below 15, or lacked an exact match to the constant primer or identifier. High-quality paired reads were merged using COPE v1.2.5, and each unique nucleotide sequence was defined as a clonotype. Clonotypes were aligned to IMGT TRBV, TRBD and TRBJ reference segments using MiTCR v1.1. Only V-J combinations with frequency above 0.0001, covering 99% to 99.2% of repertoires, were analysed. A TCS score was defined as the ratio between F50 (clonal expansion) and ExV (chaos), using BLOSUM62-based TCRdist between CDR3 peptides within each V-J. Welch's t-statistics and random forest reduced 500 to 650 V-J features to 10 to 15, which were used in a naive Bayes classifier (R e1071). The public reads were run again by TCRdb, first through fastp at Q25 and then through MiXCR, and only productive beta chains were kept. Each CDR3 protein appears once, grouped with its most common genes and DNA. TCRdb's processing, not the authors', yielded these V and J calls. This sample gives nearly 600,000 distinct CDR3 sequences in total; about 15% of them show up just once. Roughly 5.5% of the sample is in the top ten clones.

This entry comes from a study of T cells in Graves' hyperthyroidism and ophthalmopathy (dated 2019 in TCRdb). At the level of the whole study: Peripheral blood samples were taken at the time of initial diagnosis, prior to any treatment. Once sampling was done, hyperthyroidism patients were given methimazole at a starting dose of 30 mg daily, whereas ophthalmopathy patients were given high-dose intravenous methylprednisolone. Prospective prediction of ophthalmopathy was tested in an independent validation cohort consisting of fewer than 20 hyperthyroidism patients and more than 15 patients who later progressed to ophthalmopathy. To identify TCR V-J signatures that set the groups apart, the researchers used a discovery cohort of 100 patients, made up of fewer than 50 with Graves' ophthalmopathy and 57 with stable Graves' hyperthyroidism. The 100 discovery patients were randomly divided into training and test sets at a 7:3 ratio. Thyroid tissue and blood T-cell repertoires from more than 5 Graves' hyperthyroidism patients were also compared in the study. The paper reports TCR Vbeta CDR3 sequencing of approximately 140 peripheral blood samples: under 45 ophthalmopathy, around 80 hyperthyroidism and around 17 progressor patients.

Hyperthyroidism patients were aged 18 to 65 years and newly diagnosed, with disease duration of less than 2 months. Patients with uncontrolled infections, other autoimmune diseases, pregnancy or lactation were excluded. Clinical symptoms, serum thyroxine and TRAb, thyroid ultrasound, and orbital computed tomography formed the basis for the diagnoses. Blood from progressor patients was collected at the time of first diagnosis with hyperthyroidism, before any ophthalmopathy symptoms had appeared. PBMCs were separated from under 11 ml of fresh peripheral blood using Ficoll-Paque density gradient centrifugation. Patients classed as progressors first received a Graves' hyperthyroidism diagnosis and then went on to develop ophthalmopathy during follow-up. Trizol reagent was used to extract total RNA, and RNA quality was then checked on an Agilent 2100 Bioanalyzer. V is reduced by 10 bases and J by 0 bases, leaving a spacing of 10 bases between them. There are 13 amino acids in the CDR3, from cysteine to phenylalanine inclusive. Only the CDR3 part of the read is kept: 39 bases, read in frame from the first base.

Points the paper makes about the study in general: A 13 V-J signature model separated ophthalmopathy from stable hyperthyroidism, with around 91% sensitivity and 81% to 82% specificity in cross-validation and 80%/75% in testing. No statistical method was used to fix the sample size in advance, and group allocation was not hidden from the investigators. Most expanded thyroid clonotypes (frequency above 0.001) were also detected in blood, a finding suggesting that blood repertoires may reflect thyroid immune responses. During validation, the model predicted progression to ophthalmopathy a median of approximately 6 months ahead of onset, with more than 60% sensitivity and under 85% specificity.

Sequenced material: blood. This receptor was identified in a woman in her 30s with Graves' hyperthyroidism that later progressed to Graves' ophthalmopathy. Recombination linked TRBV6-7 to TRBJ1-5; no confident D gene assignment can be made. TRBV6-7 is placed among ORFs of uncertain function. For the CDR3, the sequence is CAKRRYSNQPQHF. The sequenced DNA: TGTGCCAAGAGACGGTATAGCAATCAGCCCCAGCATTTT.